These 15 T cell receptor beta chains were all obtained from the same sample, sequenced in a study of shared clonotypes between healthy human individuals. TCRdb's table, derived via immunoSEQ multiplex PCR, lists solely in-frame clones and lacks some. The table records about 480,000 clones, 70% to 80% of them present only once. Sequenced input: PBMCs. Source of these receptors: a woman between 40 and 50 years old in good health. Some clones in this sample may be carry-over from other donors' samples.

This chain uses TRBV28 with TRBJ2-5, with 9 bases that match TRBD1. The closer fit of TRBJ2-7 to the DNA end suggests the J call may be wrong. The CDR3 runs 15 residues. Germline-derived CDR1 and CDR2 are MDHEN and SYDVKM. The DNA for the CDR3 is TGTGCCAGCAGTCCAGAGGACAGGGGTCTTAGCGAGCAGTACTTC. Its translation: CASSPEDRGLSEQYF.

The rearrangement joins TRBV25-1 to TRBJ2-5; 8 bases are shared with TRBD1. The germline CDR1 and CDR2 sequences are MGHDK and SYGVNS. The V and J ends lost 7 bases and 5 bases, in that order; junction bases with no gene match: 15. This CDR3 comprises 16 residues. The CDR3 is CASNSGQGRGRETQYF. CDR3 coding DNA: TGTGCCAGCAATTCCGGACAGGGAAGGGGTAGGGAGACCCAGTACTTC.

The gene calls are TRBV2 and TRBJ1-2; 8 bases fit TRBD1. The CDR3 covers 13 residues. The V and J ends lost 1 base and 8 bases, in that order; junction bases with no gene match: 3. Germline CDR1 is SNHLY and CDR2 is FYNNEI. As DNA, the CDR3 is TGTGCCAGCAGTGAAGACTGGACAGGGGGCTACACCTTC. It yields the protein CASSEDWTGGYTF.

This clone came up once. This chain connects TRBV7-6 to TRBJ2-1; weak D call: TRBD2 (6 bases). V lost 0 bases, J lost 3 bases, and 21 bases lay in between. The germline V gene has CDR1 SGHVS and CDR2 FNYEAQ. This CDR3 is 19 amino acids long. CDR3 coding DNA: TGTGCCAGCAGCTTAGCGGGGGGTGGAACGTATTCTCACTACAATGAGCAGTTCTTC. Its protein is CASSLAGGGTYSHYNEQFF.

The chain is built from TRBV30 and TRBJ2-7, with a weak D call TRBD2 (6 bases). Germline CDR1 GTSNPN, CDR2 SVGIG (reference sequence). The CDR3 spans 13 residues. Trimming pared 3 bases from V and 6 bases from J, leaving 15 bases between. CDR3 in amino acids: CAWSQIAETEQYF. In DNA form, the CDR3 reads TGTGCCTGGAGCCAAATAGCGGAGACCGAGCAGTACTTC.

V and J are TRBV7-9 and TRBJ2-5; 7 bases line up with TRBD2. Germline CDR1 reads SEHNR; CDR2 reads FQNEAQ (reference sequence). Trimming removed 1 base from V and 4 bases from J; junction bases left unmatched: 3. The CDR3 extends over 14 amino acids. The CDR3 reads CASSLGRERETQYF. The DNA for the CDR3 is TGTGCCAGCAGCTTAGGGCGGGAGCGAGAGACCCAGTACTTC.

This chain uses TRBV11-2 with TRBJ2-7; 7 bases are a match to TRBD2. Germline V CDR1 and CDR2: SGHAT, FQNNGV. The V and J ends lost 1 base and 7 bases, in that order; junction bases with no gene match: 7. The CDR3 contains 14 residues. This CDR3 reads CASSLGGGWGEQYF. Here the CDR3 DNA reads TGTGCCAGCAGCTTAGGGGGAGGGTGGGGTGAGCAGTACTTC.

V usage is TRBV6-1 and J usage is TRBJ1-1; 7 bases fit TRBD1. V dropped 3 bases and J dropped 1; count of bases not matched to a gene: 5. The germline V gene encodes CDR1 MNHNS and CDR2 SASEGT. The CDR3 loop spans 15 amino acids. The CDR3 spells CASSDPGTANTEAFF. As DNA, the CDR3 is TGTGCCAGCAGTGACCCCGGGACAGCGAACACTGAAGCTTTCTTT.

The V and J genes are TRBV19 and TRBJ1-1; 8 bases line up with TRBD1. The germline V gene encodes CDR1 LNHDA and CDR2 SQIVND (reference sequence). With V trimmed by 10 bases and J by 2 bases, 12 bases remained unmatched. The length of the CDR3 is 15 residues. The DNA of the CDR3 is TGTGCCACCTCTTATGTCAGGGGGCAAAACACTGAAGCTTTCTTT. It is translated as CATSYVRGQNTEAFF.

V and J are TRBV29-1 and TRBJ2-5; 12 nucleotides agree with TRBD1. With the DNA end fitting TRBJ2-7 better, the J assignment may be wrong. The CDR3 consists of 12 residues. Germline CDR1 and CDR2: SQVTM and ANQGSEA. This CDR3 reads CSGGQGAVEQYF. As DNA, the CDR3 is TGCAGCGGGGGACAGGGGGCGGTCGAGCAGTACTTC.

This chain joins TRBV5-5 and TRBJ2-3; 7 bases are a match to TRBD1. Germline V gene data show CDR1 as SGHKS and CDR2 as YYEKEE (reference sequence). With V trimmed by 2 bases and J by 1 base, 4 bases remained unmatched. CDR3 length: 15 residues. CDR3 protein: CASSFVGQGTDTQYF. The CDR3 DNA sequence: TGTGCCAGCAGCTTTGTAGGACAGGGCACAGATACGCAGTATTTT.

The V and J genes are TRBV28 and TRBJ1-3, with D uncertain. Trimming removed 5 bases at V and 0 bases at J, with 8 bases between. Germline lookup yields CDR1 MDHEN and CDR2 SYDVKM. This CDR3 contains 14 residues. CDR3: CASSDPSSGNTIYF. The CDR3, as DNA: TGTGCCAGCAGTGACCCTAGCTCTGGAAACACCATATATTTT. Together with reference TRBV28 and TRBJ1-3, the CDR3 gives the full variable domain: DVKVTQSSRYLVKRTGEKVFLECVQDMDHENMFWYRQDPGLGLRLIYFSYDVKMKEKGDIPEGYSVSREKKERFSLILESASTNQTSMYLCASSDPSSGNTIYFGEGSWLTVV.

There are a few counts of this clone. The chain employs TRBV19 and TRBJ2-2, with TRBD1 matching 8 bases. The germline V gene encodes CDR1 LNHDA and CDR2 SQIVND (reference sequence). The CDR3 totals 14 residues. J gave up 9 bases and V 4 bases, and 7 bases lay outside the gene matches. The CDR3 DNA reads TGTGCCAGTAGTACGACAGGGGAAGGGCGGGAGCTGTTTTTT. Translating gives CASSTTGEGRELFF.

The chain recombines TRBV6-5 with TRBJ2-3; tentative D call: TRBD2 (6 bases). CDR1 is MNHEY and CDR2 is SVGAGI in the germline V gene. Trimming left V 2 bases short and J 6 bases short, with 15 bases between. This CDR3 is 15 amino acids long. The CDR3 spells CASSYLGGRIDTQYF. CDR3 DNA: TGTGCCAGCAGTTACCTCGGGGGTAGGATCGATACGCAGTATTTT.

The V call is TRBV7-2, the J call TRBJ1-2, with a weak D call TRBD1 (6 bases). Germline loops: CDR1 SGHTA, CDR2 FQGNSA. The length of the CDR3 is 14 residues. The ends were cut back, 0 bases at V and 6 bases at J, with 11 bases in the middle. Here the CDR3 DNA reads TGTGCCAGCAGCTTAGCGCGGGGGCGGGATGGCTACACCTTC. Encoded protein: CASSLARGRDGYTF.